The 24 T cell receptor beta chains presented below share a single source sample, sequenced in a study of identical twins (dated by TCRdb to about 2016). Library creation used 5' RACE. Sequencing relied on an Illumina HiSeq 2000. TCRdb trimmed the raw reads at Q25, called clones with MiXCR and kept productive beta chains. Rows are combined by CDR3 protein, so each entry shows the most common genes and DNA. The sample yields 1.5 million to 2 million distinct CDR3 sequences; about 32% were counted once. The ten largest clones take up over 0.25% of the sample. Material: cord blood. The receptor source for this set is a newborn girl in good health.

The chain joins TRBV7-6 to TRBJ2-1, with 7 bases aligning to TRBD2. Looked up from germline, CDR1 is SGHVS and CDR2 is FNYEAQ. V lost 8 bases, J lost 4 bases, and 8 bases stayed unmatched. CDR3 length: 14 residues. This chain's CDR3 is CASSTSAGYNEQFF. The CDR3 DNA sequence: TGTGCCAGCTCCACTAGCGCGGGATACAATGAGCAGTTCTTC.

This clonotype has more than one count but fewer than ten. The chain employs TRBV29-1 and TRBJ1-1, with 8 bases aligning to TRBD1. With 4 bases clipped from V and 4 bases from J, the junction kept 8 bases outside the gene matches. CDR1 SQVTM and CDR2 ANQGSEA come from the germline V gene. This CDR3 contains 14 residues. The CDR3 nucleotides read TGCAGCGTTGCCCACTACACAGGGGGCACTGAAGCTTTCTTT. Its protein product is CSVAHYTGGTEAFF.

The V and J genes are TRBV2 and TRBJ2-7; tentative D call: TRBD1 (5 bases). Germline V gene lookup returns CDR1 SNHLY and CDR2 FYNNEI. V was clipped by 7 bases and J by 4 bases, with 17 bases between them. This CDR3 is 14 amino acids long. The CDR3 spells CASKWGRAPYEQYF. The CDR3 coding sequence is TGTGCCAGCAAGTGGGGCAGGGCCCCTTACGAGCAGTACTTC.

The chain carries TRBV11-2 and TRBJ2-1, with 7 positions matching TRBD2. The J call may be in error: the DNA end matches TRBJ2-7 better. Per the germline V gene, CDR1 is SGHAT and CDR2 is FQNNGV. This CDR3 comprises 14 residues. CDR3 sequence (DNA): TGTGCCAGCAGCCACCGGACTAGTTACAATGAGCAGTACTTC. Translating gives CASSHRTSYNEQYF.

This clonotype occurred a few times. V and J are TRBV5-8 and TRBJ2-4, with 7 bases aligning to TRBD1. J lost 0 bases, V lost 5 bases, and 11 bases had no gene match. The CDR3 covers 17 residues. Germline CDR1 is SGHTS and CDR2 is YDEGEE. CDR3 residues: CASSPNRDRIAKNIQYF. CDR3 DNA: TGTGCCAGCAGTCCTAACCGGGACAGAATAGCCAAAAACATTCAGTACTTC.

The V and J genes are TRBV7-2 and TRBJ1-2, with TRBD1 identical over 8 bases. V lost 1 base to trimming and J lost 8 bases; unmatched junction nucleotides: 9. CDR1 is SGHTA and CDR2 is FQGNSA in the germline V gene. The CDR3 covers 15 residues. CDR3 protein: CASSLESWTGQGYTF. CDR3 DNA sequence: TGTGCCAGCAGCTTAGAATCTTGGACAGGGCAGGGCTACACCTTC.

The chain is built from TRBV7-2 and TRBJ1-1, with TRBD1 matching 8 bases. V was clipped by 7 bases and J by 1 base; unmatched bases: 8. The germline CDR1 and CDR2 sequences are SGHTA and FQGNSA. CDR3 size: 15 residues. CDR3 amino acids: CASTRTGPSNTEAFF. CDR3 nucleotides: TGTGCCAGCACTCGGACAGGGCCTTCGAACACTGAAGCTTTCTTT.

The chain has TRBV10-3 and TRBJ2-1, with 12 bases that match TRBD2. This CDR3 has 18 residues. With 5 bases clipped from V and 3 bases from J, the junction kept 11 bases outside the gene matches. Germline V gives CDR1 ENHRY, CDR2 SYGVKD. In DNA form, the CDR3 reads TGTGCCATCAGTACCGGACTAGCGGGATGGCAAGGCTACAATGAGCAGTTCTTC. Amino acid sequence: CAISTGLAGWQGYNEQFF.

The rearrangement links TRBV27 to TRBJ2-1, with D tentatively TRBD2 (5 bases). V was clipped by 0 bases and J by 0 bases, with 12 bases between them. CDR3 size: 17 residues. Germline CDR1 reads MNHEY; CDR2 reads SMNVEV (reference sequence). The CDR3 protein is CASSLSLASSSYNEQFF. The CDR3 DNA is TGTGCCAGCAGTTTATCATTAGCGTCGAGCTCCTACAATGAGCAGTTCTTC.

The chain couples TRBV5-5 to TRBJ2-1; 9 bases are shared with TRBD2. The junction had 17 bases not matched to a gene; V was cut back by 4 bases and J by 15 bases. The CDR3 spans 15 residues. Germline CDR1 reads SGHKS; CDR2 reads YYEKEE (reference sequence). In DNA form, the CDR3 reads TGTGCCAGCAGCCGGGGGGGACTAGCCTTTCCGCTTTTGTTCTTC. This translates into CASSRGGLAFPLLFF. The full variable domain, with the rest looked up from reference TRBV5-5 and TRBJ2-1, is DAGVTQSPTHLIKTRGQQVTLRCSPISGHKSVSWYQQVLGQGPQFIFQYYEKEERGRGNFPDRFSARQFPNYSSELNVNALLLGDSALYLCASSRGGLAFPLLFFGPGTRLTVL.

This clonotype occurred a few times. Written as DNA, the CDR3 is TGCGCCAGCAGCCAGCCGACTAGCGGGGTCTACGAGCAGTACTTC. This translates into CASSQPTSGVYEQYF. The chain couples TRBV4-1 to TRBJ2-7; 11 bases are a match to TRBD2. The germline CDR1 and CDR2 sequences are MGHRA and YSYEKL. The trim removed 3 bases at V and 3 bases at J, leaving 4 bases unmatched. The CDR3 is made up of 15 amino acids.

As for this clonotype: With a much larger clone just one base away, this may be a read error. This chain joins TRBV5-1 and TRBJ2-7; TRBD1 is a possible D gene (5 bases). In germline, CDR1 is SGHRS, CDR2 YFSETQ. V was clipped by 6 bases and J by 2 bases, with 12 bases between them. CDR3 length: 13 residues. CDR3: CASNPDITYEQYF. The CDR3 DNA is TGCGCCAGCAACCCGGACATTACCTACGAGCAGTACTTC.

The genes are TRBV27 and TRBJ2-3; 9 bases agree with TRBD2. V dropped 3 bases and J dropped 3; count of bases not matched to a gene: 16. CDR3 length equals 19 residues. The germline V gene encodes CDR1 MNHEY and CDR2 SMNVEV (reference sequence). CDR3 sequence: CASSLLPINSGRNTDTQYF. For the CDR3, the DNA is TGTGCCAGCAGTTTGCTCCCCATCAATAGCGGGAGAAATACAGATACGCAGTATTTT.

This clonotype was seen more than once but under ten times. V usage is TRBV20-1 and J usage is TRBJ2-5, with D uncertain. Germline V gene data show CDR1 as DFQATT and CDR2 as SNEGSKA (reference sequence). Between the trimmed V and J ends, which lost 3 bases and 4 bases, there was a span of 15 bases. The CDR3 is 14 amino acids. CDR3 sequence: CSASGGRSLETQYF. The CDR3 DNA sequence: TGCAGTGCTAGTGGTGGGCGTAGTCTAGAGACCCAGTACTTC.

This clonotype was observed a handful of times. This sequence joins TRBV5-6 and TRBJ1-2, with unresolved D. CDR3 length equals 14 residues. Per the germline V gene, CDR1 is SGHDT and CDR2 is YYEEEE. V lost 1 base to trimming and J lost 5 bases, with 12 bases between them. The CDR3 nucleotides read TGTGCCAGCAGCTTGAGAGGTGTCTTTTATGGCTACACCTTC. It specifies CASSLRGVFYGYTF.

This chain joins TRBV3-1 and TRBJ2-4; D not certain. Trimming took 0 bases from V and 15 from J, leaving 12 bases between them. The CDR3 length is 12 residues. Per germline, CDR1 LGHDT and CDR2 YNNKEL (reference sequence). The CDR3 region is CASSQDSRMLYF. The CDR3 DNA is TGTGCCAGCAGCCAAGATTCGAGAATGCTGTACTTC.

This chain uses TRBV19 with TRBJ2-7; 8 nucleotides line up with TRBD2. From germline, CDR1 is LNHDA and CDR2 SQIVND (reference sequence). V shed 8 bases, J shed 0 bases, and the junction held 3 bases outside the gene matches. CDR3 length: 13 amino acids. The CDR3 protein is CASPGTSSYEQYF. The CDR3 DNA is TGTGCCAGTCCCGGGACTAGCTCCTACGAGCAGTACTTC.

The V call is TRBV18, the J call TRBJ2-5, with 7 positions matching TRBD2. The CDR3 contains 13 residues. V gave up 2 bases and J gave up 5 bases; unmatched junction bases: 2. Germline V gene lookup returns CDR1 KGHSH and CDR2 LQKENI. CDR3 in DNA: TGTGCCAGCTCACCAAAGGGAGGGGAGACCCAGTACTTC. The encoded protein is CASSPKGGETQYF.

V gene TRBV5-1 combines with J gene TRBJ1-1; D uncertain. V was pared by 4 bases and J by 1 base, with 17 bases between. This CDR3 contains 16 residues. Per the germline V gene, CDR1 is SGHRS and CDR2 is YFSETQ. The CDR3 sequence is CASSPEGVLANTEAFF. For the CDR3, the DNA is TGCGCCAGCAGCCCAGAGGGTGTTCTAGCGAACACTGAAGCTTTCTTT.

The J gene is TRBJ2-3, the V gene TRBV12-3 or TRBV12-4; 7 bases are a match to TRBD1. Trimming cost V 2 bases and J 8 bases; bases outside gene matches: 10. The length of the CDR3 is 15 residues. CDR3 amino acids: CASSLTRGLWGTQYF. In DNA form, the CDR3 reads TGTGCCAGCAGTTTAACGAGGGGGCTGTGGGGTACGCAGTATTTT.

The gene calls are TRBV11-2 and TRBJ1-1; weak D call: TRBD1 (5 bases). The V end lost 0 bases, the J end lost 2 bases, and 16 bases lay between the germline ends. The CDR3 extends over 17 amino acids. Germline values: CDR1 SGHAT, CDR2 FQNNGV. The CDR3 DNA is TGTGCCAGCAGCTTAGAGCCGGGGGTGGTAGGAAACACTGAAGCTTTCTTT. Its protein product is CASSLEPGVVGNTEAFF. The full variable domain, rest sourced from reference TRBV11-2 and TRBJ1-1, is EAGVAQSPRYKIIEKRQSVAFWCNPISGHATLYWYQQILGQGPKLLIQFQNNGVVDDSQLPKDRFSAERLKGVDSTLKIQPAKLEDSAVYLCASSLEPGVVGNTEAFFGQGTRLTVV.

Points on this clonotype: Possible read error: a much larger clone is one base away. The J gene is TRBJ2-5, the V gene TRBV28, with a weak D call TRBD2 (5 bases). The assigned J gene may be wrong: the sequence end matches TRBJ2-7 better. This CDR3 spans 14 amino acids. In germline, CDR1 is MDHEN, CDR2 SYDVKM. The CDR3 sequence is CASSLSEGTCEQYF. In DNA form, the CDR3 reads TGTGCCAGCAGTTTATCTGAGGGAACCTGCGAGCAGTACTTC.

The chain is built from TRBV7-9 and TRBJ1-5; D is perhaps TRBD1 (5 bases). This CDR3 spans 15 amino acids. Trimming removed 4 bases at V and 1 base at J, with 11 bases between. CDR1 is SEHNR and CDR2 is FQNEAQ in the germline V gene (reference sequence). CDR3 loop: CASSWGQPSNQPQHF. CDR3 bases: TGTGCCAGCAGCTGGGGCCAGCCAAGCAATCAGCCCCAGCATTTT.

V gene TRBV5-1 combines with J gene TRBJ1-2; D is unresolved. Germline values: CDR1 SGHRS, CDR2 YFSETQ. The CDR3 is 14 amino acids. Trimming left V 2 bases short and J 5 bases short, with 13 bases between. CDR3 nucleotides: TGCGCCAGCAGCTTTTCCGGGTCCTCATATGGCTACACCTTC. Translated, it gives CASSFSGSSYGYTF.